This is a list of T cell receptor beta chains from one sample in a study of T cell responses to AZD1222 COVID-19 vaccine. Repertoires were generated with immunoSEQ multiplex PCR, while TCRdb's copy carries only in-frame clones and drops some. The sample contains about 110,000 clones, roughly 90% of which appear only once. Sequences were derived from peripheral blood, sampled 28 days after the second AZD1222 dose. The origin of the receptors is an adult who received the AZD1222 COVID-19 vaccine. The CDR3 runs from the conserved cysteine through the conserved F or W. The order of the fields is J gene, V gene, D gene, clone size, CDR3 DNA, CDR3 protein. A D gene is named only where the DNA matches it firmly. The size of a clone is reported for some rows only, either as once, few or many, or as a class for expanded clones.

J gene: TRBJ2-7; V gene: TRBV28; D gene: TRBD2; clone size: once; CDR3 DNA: TGTGCCAGCAGTCTCAGGACTAGCGGGGGATCCTTC; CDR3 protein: CASSLRTSGGSF
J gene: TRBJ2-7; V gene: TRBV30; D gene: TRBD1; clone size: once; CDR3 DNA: TGTGCCTGGAGTCCTCGGGACAGGACCTACGAGCAGTACTTC; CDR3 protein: CAWSPRDRTYEQYF
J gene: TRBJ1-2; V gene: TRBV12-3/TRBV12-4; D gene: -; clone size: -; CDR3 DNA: TGTGCCAGCACCGCAACGGGTTCTGGGGGCTACACCTTC; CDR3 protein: CASTATGSGGYTF
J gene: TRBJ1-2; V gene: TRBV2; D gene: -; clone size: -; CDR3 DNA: TGTGCCAGCAGTTCACCGGACTATGGCTACACCTTC; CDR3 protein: CASSSPDYGYTF
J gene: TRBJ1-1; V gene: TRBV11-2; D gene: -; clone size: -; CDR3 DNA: TGTGCCAGCAGCTTATCAGGAGGGAGCACTGAAGCTTTCTTT; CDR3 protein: CASSLSGGSTEAFF
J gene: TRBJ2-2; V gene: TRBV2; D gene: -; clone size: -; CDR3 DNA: TGTGCCAGCAGGGGCAGACCCGGGGAGCTGTTTTTT; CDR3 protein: CASRGRPGELFF
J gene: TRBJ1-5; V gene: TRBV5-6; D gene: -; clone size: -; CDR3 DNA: TGTGCCAGCAGCTTGGGGGGGGATTCCAATCAGCCCCAGCATTTT; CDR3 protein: CASSLGGDSNQPQHF
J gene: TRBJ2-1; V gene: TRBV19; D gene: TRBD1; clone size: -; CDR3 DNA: TGTGCCAGTAGCAGACAGGGAATCGGTCTCAATGAGCAGTTCTTC; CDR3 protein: CASSRQGIGLNEQFF
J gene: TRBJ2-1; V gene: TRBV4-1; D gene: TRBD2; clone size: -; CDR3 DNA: TGCGCCAGCAGGTCAGGGACTAGCCCCCCTTGGGAGCAGTTCTTC; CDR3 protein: CASRSGTSPPWEQFF
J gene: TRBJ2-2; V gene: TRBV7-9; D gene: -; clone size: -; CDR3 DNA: TGTGCCAGCAGCTTAGTTGGCCACTCGCGGGCGAACACCGGGGAGCTGTTTTTT; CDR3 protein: CASSLVGHSRANTGELFF
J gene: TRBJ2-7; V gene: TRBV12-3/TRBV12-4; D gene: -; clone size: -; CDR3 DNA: TGTGCCAGCAGTTTAATAGGGGAGCAGTACTTC; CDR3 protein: CASSLIGEQYF
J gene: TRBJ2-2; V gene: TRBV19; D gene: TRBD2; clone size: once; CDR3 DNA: TGTGCCAGTAGTACCACTAGCGGTAACACCGGGGAGCTGTTTTTT; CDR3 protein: CASSTTSGNTGELFF
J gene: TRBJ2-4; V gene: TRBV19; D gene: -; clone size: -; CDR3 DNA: TGTGCCAGTAGTATAGTTGGGGGCCAGTACATTCAGTACTTC; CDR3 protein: CASSIVGGQYIQYF
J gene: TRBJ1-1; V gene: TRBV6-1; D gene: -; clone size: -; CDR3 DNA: TGTGCCAGCAGTGACGTAGATTTAATGAACACTGAAGCTTTCTTT; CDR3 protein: CASSDVDLMNTEAFF
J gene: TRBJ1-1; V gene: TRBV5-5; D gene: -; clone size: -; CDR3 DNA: TGTGCCAGCAGCGACCGAGAGCTTAATACTGAAGCTTTCTTT; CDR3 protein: CASSDRELNTEAFF
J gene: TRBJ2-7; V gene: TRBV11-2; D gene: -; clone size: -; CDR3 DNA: TGTGCCAGCAGCTCCGTCTACGAGCAGTACTTC; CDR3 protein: CASSSVYEQYF
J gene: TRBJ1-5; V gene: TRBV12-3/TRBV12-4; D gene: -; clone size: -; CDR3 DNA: TGTGCCAGCAGGAAGGAAGAGTATCAGCCCCAGCATTTT; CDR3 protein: CASRKEEYQPQHF
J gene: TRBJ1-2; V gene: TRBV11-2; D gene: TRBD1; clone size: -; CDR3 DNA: TGTGCCAGCAGCTTGAGGGGACAGGTGGAACTCTTC; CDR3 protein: CASSLRGQVELF
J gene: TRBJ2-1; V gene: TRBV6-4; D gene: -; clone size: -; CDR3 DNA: TGTGCCAGCAGTCCCGAGTTCAGGGGCTCCTACAATGAGCAGTTCTTC; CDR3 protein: CASSPEFRGSYNEQFF
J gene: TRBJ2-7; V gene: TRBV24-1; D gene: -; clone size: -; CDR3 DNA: TGTGCCACCAGTGACCCTAGGACAGCGAACGAGCAGTACTTC; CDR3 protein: CATSDPRTANEQYF
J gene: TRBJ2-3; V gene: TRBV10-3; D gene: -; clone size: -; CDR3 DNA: TGTGCCTCTACTAAGGGAACCCGGGGGAGTGATACGCAGTATTTT; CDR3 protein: CASTKGTRGSDTQYF
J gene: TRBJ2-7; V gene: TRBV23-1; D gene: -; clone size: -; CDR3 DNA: TGCGCCAGCAATTTGGACGAGCAGTACTTC; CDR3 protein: CASNLDEQYF
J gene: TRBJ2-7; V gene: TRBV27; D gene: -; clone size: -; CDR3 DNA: TGTGCCAGCAGTTTATTATTCAGGGGCTACGAGCAGTACTTC; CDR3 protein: CASSLLFRGYEQYF
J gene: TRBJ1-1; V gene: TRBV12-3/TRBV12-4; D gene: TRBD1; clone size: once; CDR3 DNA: TGTGCCAGCAGACGGACAGGAGAAGCTTTCTTT; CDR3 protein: CASRRTGEAFF
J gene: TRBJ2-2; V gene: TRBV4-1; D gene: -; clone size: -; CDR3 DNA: TGCGCCAGCAGCCAGGACTCGGGGCGAATCGGGGAGCTGTTTTTT; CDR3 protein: CASSQDSGRIGELFF
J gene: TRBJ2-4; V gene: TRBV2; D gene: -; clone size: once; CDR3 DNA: TGTGCCAGCAGTGAAGAACGTCTGCGATCCAAAAACATTCAGTACTTC; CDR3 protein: CASSEERLRSKNIQYF
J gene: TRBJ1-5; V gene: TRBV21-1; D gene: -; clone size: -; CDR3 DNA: TGTGCCAGCAGCAAGGGTAGCAATCAGCCCCAGCATTTT; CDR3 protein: CASSKGSNQPQHF